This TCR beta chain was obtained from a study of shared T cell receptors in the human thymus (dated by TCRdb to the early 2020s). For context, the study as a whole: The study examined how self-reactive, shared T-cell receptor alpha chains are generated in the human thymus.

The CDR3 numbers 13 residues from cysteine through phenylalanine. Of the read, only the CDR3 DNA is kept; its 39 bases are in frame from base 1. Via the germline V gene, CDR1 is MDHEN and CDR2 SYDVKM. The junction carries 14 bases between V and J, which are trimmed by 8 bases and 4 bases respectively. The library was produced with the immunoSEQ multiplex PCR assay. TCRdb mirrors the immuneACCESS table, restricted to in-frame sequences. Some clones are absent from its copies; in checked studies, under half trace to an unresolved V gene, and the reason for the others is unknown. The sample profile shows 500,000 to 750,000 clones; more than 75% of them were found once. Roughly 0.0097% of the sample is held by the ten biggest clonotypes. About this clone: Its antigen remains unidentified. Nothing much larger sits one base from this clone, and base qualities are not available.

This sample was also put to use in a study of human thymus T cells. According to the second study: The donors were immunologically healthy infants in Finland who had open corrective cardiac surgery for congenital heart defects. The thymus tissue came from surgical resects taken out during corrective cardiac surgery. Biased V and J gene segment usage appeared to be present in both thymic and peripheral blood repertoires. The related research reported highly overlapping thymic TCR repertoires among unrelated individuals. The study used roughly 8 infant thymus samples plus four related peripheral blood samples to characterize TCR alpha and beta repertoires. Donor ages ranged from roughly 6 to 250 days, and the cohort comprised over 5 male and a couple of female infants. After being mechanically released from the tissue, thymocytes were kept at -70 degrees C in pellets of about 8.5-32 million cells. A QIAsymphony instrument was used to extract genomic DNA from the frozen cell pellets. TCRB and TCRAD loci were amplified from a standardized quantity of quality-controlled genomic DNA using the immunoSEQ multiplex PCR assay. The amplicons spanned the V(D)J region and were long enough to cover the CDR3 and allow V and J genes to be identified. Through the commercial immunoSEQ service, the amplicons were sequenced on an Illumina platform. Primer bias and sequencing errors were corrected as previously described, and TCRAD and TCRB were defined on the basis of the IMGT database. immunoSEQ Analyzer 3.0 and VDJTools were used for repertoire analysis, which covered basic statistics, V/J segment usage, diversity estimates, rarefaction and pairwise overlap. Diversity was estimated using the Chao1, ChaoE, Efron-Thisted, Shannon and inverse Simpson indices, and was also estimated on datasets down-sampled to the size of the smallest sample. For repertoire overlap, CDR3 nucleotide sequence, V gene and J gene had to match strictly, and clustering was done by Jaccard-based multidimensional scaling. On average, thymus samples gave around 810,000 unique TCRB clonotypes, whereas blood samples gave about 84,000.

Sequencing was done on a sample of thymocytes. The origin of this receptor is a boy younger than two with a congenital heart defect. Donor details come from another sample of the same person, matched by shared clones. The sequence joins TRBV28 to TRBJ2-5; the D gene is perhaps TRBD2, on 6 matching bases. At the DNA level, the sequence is TGTGCCAGCGGGTGCGGGACTGCAGAGACCCAGTACTTC. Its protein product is CASGCGTAETQYF.